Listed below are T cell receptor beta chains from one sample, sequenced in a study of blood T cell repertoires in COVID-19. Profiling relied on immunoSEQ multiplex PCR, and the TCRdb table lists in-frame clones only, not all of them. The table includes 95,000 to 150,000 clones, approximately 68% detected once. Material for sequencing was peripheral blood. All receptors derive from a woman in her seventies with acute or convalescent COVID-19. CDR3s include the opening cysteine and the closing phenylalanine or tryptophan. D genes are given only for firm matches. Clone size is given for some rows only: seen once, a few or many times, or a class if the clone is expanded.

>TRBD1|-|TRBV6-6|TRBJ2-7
CASSSPGQGTYEQYF
TGTGCCAGCAGTTCTCCGGGACAGGGAACCTACGAGCAGTACTTC
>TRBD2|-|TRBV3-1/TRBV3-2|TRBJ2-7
CASSSYSGRPYEQYF
TGTGCCAGCAGCTCTTATAGCGGGCGACCCTACGAGCAGTACTTC
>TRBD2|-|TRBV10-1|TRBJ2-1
CASSEGLAGEHEQFF
TGCGCCAGCAGTGAGGGGTTAGCGGGAGAACATGAGCAGTTCTTC
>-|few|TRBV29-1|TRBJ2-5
CSALPGGLDTQYF
TGCAGCGCCCTCCCCGGGGGTTTGGATACCCAGTACTTC
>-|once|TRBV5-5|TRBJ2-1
CASSLADRLGYNEQFF
TGTGCCAGCAGCTTGGCCGACAGGCTCGGCTACAATGAGCAGTTCTTC
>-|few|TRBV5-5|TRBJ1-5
CASSLGQGLSNQPQHF
TGTGCCAGCAGCTTGGGGCAGGGGTTAAGCAATCAGCCCCAGCATTTT
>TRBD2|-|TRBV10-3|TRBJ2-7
CAISESGLADEQYF
TGTGCCATCAGTGAGTCAGGACTAGCGGACGAGCAGTACTTC
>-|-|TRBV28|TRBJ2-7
CASRLSQRASYEQYF
TGTGCCAGCAGGCTGTCTCAGCGGGCCTCTTACGAGCAGTACTTC
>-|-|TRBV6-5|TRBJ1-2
CASSYSATDPTYGYTF
TGTGCCAGCAGTTACTCGGCGACAGACCCTACCTATGGCTACACCTTC
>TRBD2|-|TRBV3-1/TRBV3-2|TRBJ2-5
CASSQDRRTSGQETQYF
TGTGCCAGCAGCCAAGATAGGCGGACTAGCGGACAAGAGACCCAGTACTTC